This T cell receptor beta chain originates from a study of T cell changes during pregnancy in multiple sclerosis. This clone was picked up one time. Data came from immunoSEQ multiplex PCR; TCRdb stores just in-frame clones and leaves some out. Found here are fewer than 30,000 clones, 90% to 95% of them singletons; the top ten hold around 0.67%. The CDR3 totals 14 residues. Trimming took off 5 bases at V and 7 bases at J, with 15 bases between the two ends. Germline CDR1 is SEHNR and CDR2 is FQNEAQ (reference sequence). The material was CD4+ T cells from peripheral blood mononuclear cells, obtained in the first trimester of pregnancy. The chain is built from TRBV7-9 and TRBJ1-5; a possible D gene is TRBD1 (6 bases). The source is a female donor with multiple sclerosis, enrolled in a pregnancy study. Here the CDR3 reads CASSPGEGGQPQHF. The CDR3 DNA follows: TGTGCCAGCAGCCCCGGCGAGGGGGGGCAGCCCCAGCATTTT.